This T cell receptor (beta chain) derives from a study of radiotherapy plus CTLA-4 blockade in lung cancer. Background on the study: Disease control was achieved by over 25% of patients, and objective responses by 18%.

The CDR3 covers 15 residues. The germline CDR1 and CDR2 sequences are SGHRS and YFSETQ. J lost 3 bases, V lost 2 bases, and 4 bases had no gene match. A remark on this clone: Its specificity is not known.

TCRdb's copy holds only in-frame clones and misses some; the assay was immunoSEQ multiplex PCR. Among 24,000 or so clones listed, less than 80% were seen once. Study-wide results and limits: Together with interferon-beta, which increased in serum after radiation, early dynamic changes in blood T cell clones were reportedly the best predictors of response.

The chain is built from TRBV5-1 and TRBJ2-5; 10 bases are shared with TRBD2. The sequence derives from a human donor with non-small cell lung cancer whose response to radiotherapy plus ipilimumab could not be evaluated. The sample in question was peripheral blood, obtained from a patient treated with radiotherapy plus ipilimumab. The DNA for the CDR3 is TGCGCCAGCAGCTTAACCACTAGCGGGGAAGAGACCCAGTACTTC. Its protein product is CASSLTTSGEETQYF.